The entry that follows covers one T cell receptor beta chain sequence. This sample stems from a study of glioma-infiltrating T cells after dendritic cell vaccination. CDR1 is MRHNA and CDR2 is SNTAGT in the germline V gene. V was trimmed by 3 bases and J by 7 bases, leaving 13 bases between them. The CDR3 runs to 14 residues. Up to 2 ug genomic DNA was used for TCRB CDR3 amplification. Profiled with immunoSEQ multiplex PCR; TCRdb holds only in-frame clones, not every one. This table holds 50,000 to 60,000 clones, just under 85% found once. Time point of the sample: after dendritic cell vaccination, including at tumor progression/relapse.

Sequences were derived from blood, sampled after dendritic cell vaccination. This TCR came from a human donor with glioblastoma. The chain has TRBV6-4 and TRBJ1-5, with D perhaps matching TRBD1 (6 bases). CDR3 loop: CASSENRVNQPQHF. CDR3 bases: TGTGCCAGCAGTGAAAACAGGGTTAACCAGCCCCAGCATTTT.